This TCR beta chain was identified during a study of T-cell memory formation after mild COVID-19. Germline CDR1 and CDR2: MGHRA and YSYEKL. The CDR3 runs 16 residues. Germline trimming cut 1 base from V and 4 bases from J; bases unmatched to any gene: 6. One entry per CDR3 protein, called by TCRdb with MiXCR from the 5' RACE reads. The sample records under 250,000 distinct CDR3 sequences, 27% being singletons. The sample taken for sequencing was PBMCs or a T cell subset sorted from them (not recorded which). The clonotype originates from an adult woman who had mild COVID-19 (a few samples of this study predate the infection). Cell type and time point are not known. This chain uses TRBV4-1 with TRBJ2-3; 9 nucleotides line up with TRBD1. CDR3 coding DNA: TGCGCCAGCAGCCAAGTGGTTGGGACAGGGCCAGATACGCAGTATTTT. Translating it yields CASSQVVGTGPDTQYF.